The source of this T cell receptor beta chain is a study of T cell repertoires in cytomegalovirus infection. The overall study: Public TCR beta signatures were indicative of both CMV infection and a matching HLA type. The study, taken as a whole, reports: CMV carriers with the relevant HLA were identified by cumulative public TCR beta family frequency.

Regarding this clonotype: Antigen unknown.

This CDR3 spans 13 amino acids. The V and J ends lost 1 base and 10 bases respectively, with 11 bases between them. TCRdb re-derived calls from the reads in MiXCR, one entry per CDR3 protein. The data contain approximately 160,000 distinct CDR3 sequences, 15% to 20% of them seen just once; the ten biggest clones take up over 15%. The sequenced sample consisted of CD8+ T cells from PBMCs. The origin of this receptor is a human donor in good health (CMV status not recorded). Some clones in this sample may be carry-over from other donors' samples. V is TRBV12-3 or TRBV12-4 and J is TRBJ2-1; D gene unclear. The CDR3 bases are TGTGCCAGCAGTTTAGGAGAAAGGTTGGAGCAGTTCTTC. It encodes CASSLGERLEQFF.